One sample yielded the 2 T cell receptor beta chains listed below, sequenced in a study of cytomegalovirus exposure and HLA in healthy donors. Primers: 60 Vbeta forward and 13 Jbeta reverse. The method was immunoSEQ multiplex PCR; TCRdb's version includes in-frame clones alone and lacks a portion of them. The data contain under 250,000 clones, around 77% of them singletons. The sequencing sample was made of PBMCs. These TCRs come from a young man in good health and CMV-seronegative.

This chain uses TRBV28 with TRBJ2-3, with TRBD1 matching 8 bases. CDR3 length equals 15 residues. The germline gives CDR1 MDHEN, CDR2 SYDVKM. J was trimmed by 2 bases and V by 4 bases; bases with no gene match: 5. CDR3 nucleotide sequence: TGTGCCAGCAGTTCCGAGGGACAGGACACAGATACGCAGTATTTT. Amino acids: CASSSEGQDTDTQYF.

The chain joins TRBV5-1 to TRBJ2-7; 13 bases are a match to TRBD2. J gave up 0 bases and V 3 bases, and 12 bases lay outside the gene matches. CDR1 and CDR2 from the germline V gene are SGHRS and YFSETQ. CDR3 length: 19 residues. In DNA form, the CDR3 reads TGCGCCAGCAGCTCCAGTTGGACTAGCGGGAGTGACGCCTCCTACGAGCAGTACTTC. It translates to CASSSSWTSGSDASYEQYF.